This T cell receptor beta chain emerged from a study of shared clonotypes between healthy human individuals. Study details: Plates per donor: three CD4 naive, three CD4 memory, two CD8 naive, one CD8 memory. Points from the study as a whole: Sampling used blood alone; tissue repertoires probably differ.

Partitioning of CD4+ cells yielded a CD45RA+ naive subset and a CD45RA-negative memory subset. Of note for this clone: Antigen: not known.

The germline V gene has CDR1 SNHLY and CDR2 FYNNEI. This CDR3 contains 15 residues. Unmatched junction bases numbered 5, after V lost 6 bases and J lost 1 base. Authors' data handling: ImmunoSEQ output lacked quality scores and full-length reads, limiting matched filtering. Assay: immunoSEQ multiplex PCR; the TCRdb copy retains only in-frame clones and omits some. V and J calls plus clone size are reproduced from that table; the DNA served to infer D and trimming. The sample holds millions of clones, 90% to 95% seen once. This sequence joins TRBV2 and TRBJ2-7, with 11 bases that match TRBD1. The origin of this receptor is a man between 18 and 29 years old in good health. Sequencing input: naive CD4+ T cells sorted from blood. Subset of the sample: CD45RA+ positively selected. The CDR3 DNA is TGTGCCAGCAGCGGCCGGGACAGGGGGTCCTACGAGCAGTACTTC. It specifies CASSGRDRGSYEQYF.